This T cell receptor (beta chain) stems from a study of blood T cell repertoires in COVID-19. At the level of the study: Italy, Spain and the United States were the sources of the convalescent and acute COVID-19 samples. The cDNA or gDNA used as material had been derived from T cells, B-cell-depleted T cells, or PBMCs.

CDR1 and CDR2 (germline): SEHNR, FQNEAQ (reference sequence). The CDR3 extends over 13 amino acids. The trim removed 4 bases at V and 7 bases at J, leaving 2 bases unmatched. This clone was counted a few times. Authors' data handling: Cell counts per sample came from amplifying reference gene primers. Profiling relied on immunoSEQ multiplex PCR, and the TCRdb table lists in-frame clones only, not all of them. D and trimming were read from the DNA, whereas the V and J calls and clone size are those reported in that table. The sample gives roughly 500,000 clones, 89% of which show up once; roughly 0.9% is in the top ten. The Seattle patients, enrolled during active infection, were followed longitudinally.

The receptor was derived from a man aged 18 to 29 with COVID-19, enrolled during active disease. The chain combines TRBV7-9 with TRBJ2-1, with TRBD1 identical over 9 bases. Material: peripheral blood. As DNA, the CDR3 is TGTGCCAGCAGCTCGGGACAGGGTAATGAGCAGTTCTTC. As protein: CASSSGQGNEQFF.